The 18 T cell receptor beta chains reported below all come from one sample, sequenced in a study of T-cell reconstitution after alpha-beta-depleted transplantation in children. Preparation of the TCRbeta library used unique molecular identifiers. MiXCR, applied by TCRdb to the PCR reads, yields one record per CDR3 protein. In the table there are around 490,000 distinct CDR3 sequences, 10% to 12% of which are singletons. This material consisted of PBMCs, mostly from graft donor cells, taken 180 days after TCRalphabeta/CD19-depleted stem cell transplant. The origin of the receptors is a female patient aged 2-9 years who had a stem cell transplant for aplastic anemia, so the T cells may come from the graft donor.

This clonotype appeared a few times. The chain links TRBV12-3 or TRBV12-4 to TRBJ2-7; 8 positions agree with TRBD1. Unmatched junction bases numbered 6, after V lost 5 bases and J lost 6 bases. The length of the CDR3 is 13 residues. CDR3 nucleotides: TGTGCCAGCAGTCCGGGACAGGCAGCCGAGCAGTACGTC. Translation: CASSPGQAAEQYV.

J is TRBJ1-1 and V is TRBV12-3 or TRBV12-4; D gene uncertain. Between the trimmed V and J ends, which lost 3 bases and 2 bases, there was a span of 13 bases. The CDR3 length is 15 residues. The CDR3 loop is CASSFKVRDNTEAFF. The CDR3 region has the DNA TGTGCCAGCAGTTTTAAGGTTAGGGATAACACTGAAGCTTTCTTT.

Ten or more counts support this clonotype. The chain joins TRBV28 to TRBJ2-3; D is unresolved. V was cut by 8 bases and J by 4 bases, with 10 bases left in between. The CDR3 loop spans 12 amino acids. Germline V gene data show CDR1 as MDHEN and CDR2 as SYDVKM. Written as DNA, the CDR3 is TGTGCCAGCTCGCCCGGCCCAGATACGCAGTATTTT. It is translated as CASSPGPDTQYF.

This clonotype has only a few counts. This chain uses TRBV6-1 with TRBJ2-7; D gene uncertain. Per germline, CDR1 MNHNS and CDR2 SASEGT. V lost 9 bases to trimming and J lost 13 bases, with 34 bases between them. The CDR3 extends over 16 amino acids. CDR3 DNA: TGTGCCAGTCACCAGACGGTTCCCCGTCCTTTTGAGCGTTCTTACTTC. Protein sequence: CASHQTVPRPFERSYF.

J is TRBJ2-7 and V is TRBV4-3, with D uncertain. Germline values: CDR1 LGHNA, CDR2 YSLEER. The V and J ends lost 3 bases and 0 bases respectively, with 9 bases between them. This CDR3 spans 14 amino acids. CDR3 sequence (DNA): TGCGCCAGCAGCCAGCGACACCTCTCCTACGAGCAGTACTTC. Translation: CASSQRHLSYEQYF.

This clonotype was counted many times. The chain joins TRBV20-1 to TRBJ2-5, with 8 positions matching TRBD1. The V gene end was trimmed by 4 bases and the J gene end by 4 bases; junction bases not matched to a gene: 8. The V gene's germline CDR1 is DFQATT and CDR2 SNEGSKA (reference sequence). This CDR3 is built from 14 residues. The CDR3 region has the DNA TGCAGTGCTACCCCCAGGGGGCGGGTAGAGACCCAGTACTTC. It specifies CSATPRGRVETQYF.

The sample holds a few counts of this clonotype. The chain is built from TRBV11-1 and TRBJ2-3; 12 positions match TRBD2. The germline V gene encodes CDR1 SGHAT and CDR2 FQDESV (reference sequence). With 5 bases clipped from V and 0 bases from J, the junction kept 12 bases outside the gene matches. The CDR3 spans 19 residues. CDR3 protein: CASSPQLAGGLSSTDTQYF. Written as DNA, the CDR3 is TGTGCCAGCAGCCCCCAACTAGCGGGAGGTCTGTCTAGCACAGATACGCAGTATTTT.

This chain uses TRBV5-1 with TRBJ2-5; the D is unclear. CDR3 length equals 13 residues. Germline V gives CDR1 SGHRS, CDR2 YFSETQ. The germline V and J ends were trimmed by 0 bases and 5 bases, with 8 bases remaining between them. CDR3 in amino acids: CASSLAPRETQYF. The CDR3 nucleotides read TGCGCCAGCAGCTTGGCCCCACGGGAGACCCAGTACTTC.

In its sample, this clonotype was seen a few times. The chain carries TRBV28 and TRBJ1-2; unclear D gene. Germline assignment: CDR1 MDHEN and CDR2 SYDVKM. The V end was cut by 8 bases, the J end by 6 bases, with 13 bases between. This CDR3 comprises 12 residues. The CDR3 nucleotides are TGTGCCAGCCGCCTGGGGTTGAATGGCTACACCTTC. Protein: CASRLGLNGYTF.

This clonotype appeared a few times. The genes are TRBV12-3 or TRBV12-4 and TRBJ1-1; D call uncertain. Trimming took 3 bases from V and 3 from J, leaving 11 bases between them. The CDR3 totals 14 residues. The CDR3 spells CASSLLRPDTEAFF. The CDR3 DNA is TGTGCCAGCAGTTTGTTACGCCCAGACACTGAAGCTTTCTTT.

The table lists this clonotype with a few counts. This chain uses TRBV2 with TRBJ2-5; D remains unclear. The CDR3 is made up of 13 amino acids. Germline CDR1 is SNHLY and CDR2 is FYNNEI. V was trimmed by 8 bases and J by 1 base, leaving 11 bases between them. The CDR3 nucleotides read TGTGCCAGCGGCGGTTTAATCCAAGAGACCCAGTACTTC. It encodes CASGGLIQETQYF.

The chain recombines TRBV5-1 with TRBJ1-3; D is ambiguous. Germline-derived CDR1 and CDR2 are SGHRS and YFSETQ. The CDR3 loop spans 17 amino acids. Trimming left V 0 bases short and J 0 bases short, with 13 bases between. CDR3 nucleotides: TGCGCCAGCAGCTTGGCCCGAATCGGCAGCTCTGGAAACACCATATATTTT. Protein product: CASSLARIGSSGNTIYF.

This chain joins TRBV28 and TRBJ2-7, with 9 bases fitting TRBD1. V lost 8 bases, J lost 6 bases, and 11 bases stayed unmatched. The CDR3 has 14 residues. Per the germline V gene, CDR1 is MDHEN and CDR2 is SYDVKM. CDR3 coding DNA: TGTGCCAGCTTATCCGGGACAGGGTTGCCCGAGCAGTACTTC. Encoded protein: CASLSGTGLPEQYF. The full variable domain, completed using reference TRBV28 and TRBJ2-7, is DVKVTQSSRYLVKRTGEKVFLECVQDMDHENMFWYRQDPGLGLRLIYFSYDVKMKEKGDIPEGYSVSREKKERFSLILESASTNQTSMYLCASLSGTGLPEQYFGPGTRLTVT.

The table lists this clonotype with many counts. V gene TRBV12-3 or TRBV12-4 combines with J gene TRBJ2-5; 13 bases are shared with TRBD2. There are 16 residues in the CDR3. The V and J ends lost 5 bases and 3 bases, in that order; junction bases with no gene match: 6. This CDR3 is CASSKGLAGLEETQYF. Here the CDR3 DNA reads TGTGCCAGCAGTAAGGGACTAGCGGGACTGGAAGAGACCCAGTACTTC.

This clonotype showed up just a few times. This chain links TRBV9 with TRBJ1-5; TRBD1 is a possible D gene (5 bases). Trimming stripped 0 bases from V and 9 bases from J, with 7 bases between. CDR3 size: 12 residues. CDR1 and CDR2 from the germline V gene are SGDLS and YYNGEE. This CDR3 is CASSVGGGPQHF. The CDR3 DNA reads as TGTGCCAGCAGCGTAGGGGGGGGGCCCCAGCATTTT.

This clonotype occurred many times. Germline and junction disagree at one end, which may indicate a read error. The V and J genes are TRBV7-2 and TRBJ2-1, with TRBD2 matching 12 bases. This CDR3 contains 15 residues. From germline, CDR1 is SGHTA and CDR2 FQGNSA. Written as DNA, the CDR3 is TGTGCCAGCAGCCTAGCGGGAGGGATTTACAATGAGCAGTTCTTC. Translated: CASSLAGGIYNEQFF.

The chain combines TRBV28 with TRBJ2-3, with 9 bases aligning to TRBD2. Looked up from germline, CDR1 is MDHEN and CDR2 is SYDVKM. V lost 4 bases and J lost 5; bases outside the gene matches: 7. The CDR3 spans 15 residues. CDR3 in amino acids: CASSWRGGTGDTQYF. As DNA, the CDR3 is TGTGCCAGCAGTTGGCGGGGGGGGACGGGAGATACGCAGTATTTT.

This clonotype was detected many times. The chain has TRBV4-3 and TRBJ2-1, with 8 bases identical to TRBD2. Germline V gives CDR1 LGHNA, CDR2 YSLEER. Trimming took 0 bases from V and 12 from J; bases not matched to a gene: 10. This CDR3 is 15 amino acids long. The CDR3 sequence: CASSQEGFGGRRQFF. In nucleotides, the CDR3 is TGCGCCAGCAGCCAAGAAGGGTTCGGCGGGAGGAGGCAGTTCTTC.